The TCR beta chain described here comes from a study of CD8+CD57+ T cells in acquired aplastic anemia. Study-level information: Yields of DNA that came from sorted CD4+ and CD8+ cells averaged 3.2 ug. As sequenced from healthy donors, CD4+ cells averaged about 9.8 million reads.

Regarding the study as a whole: Roughly 31 CD8+ CDR3 sequences occurred in both the patients and the controls. Controls did not differ significantly from patients in CD8+ Simpson's diversity.

Genomic DNA, the template, was used for profiling of the TCR beta VDJ and CDR3. TCRdb called the reads again in MiXCR, with one record for every CDR3 protein. The data contain just over 400,000 distinct CDR3 sequences, 60% to 80% of them singletons. This clonotype was observed many times. Its antigen remains unknown. The receptor's source is a human donor in good health, serving as a control. Sequencing used sorted CD4+, CD8+, or CD8+CD57+ T cells (not recorded which) from PBMCs.

Here the CDR3 DNA reads TGCGCCAGCAGCTTGGGACCGCAGAACACTGAAGCTTTCTTT. Encoded protein: CASSLGPQNTEAFF. This chain connects TRBV5-1 to TRBJ1-1; D is unclear. The germline CDR1 and CDR2 sequences are SGHRS and YFSETQ. V was clipped by 0 bases and J by 1 base, with 7 bases between them. The CDR3 length is 14 residues.